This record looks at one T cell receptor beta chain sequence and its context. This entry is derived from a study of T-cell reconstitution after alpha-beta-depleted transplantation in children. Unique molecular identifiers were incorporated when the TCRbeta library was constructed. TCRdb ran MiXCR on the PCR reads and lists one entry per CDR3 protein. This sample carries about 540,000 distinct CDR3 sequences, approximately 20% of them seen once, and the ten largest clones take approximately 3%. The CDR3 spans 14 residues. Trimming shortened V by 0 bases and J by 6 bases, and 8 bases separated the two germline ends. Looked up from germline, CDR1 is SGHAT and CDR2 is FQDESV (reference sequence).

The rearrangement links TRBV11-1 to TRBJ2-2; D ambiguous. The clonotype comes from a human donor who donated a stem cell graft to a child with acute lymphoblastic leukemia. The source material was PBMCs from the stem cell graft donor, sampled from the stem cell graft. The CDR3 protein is CASSLARFPGELFF. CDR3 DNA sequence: TGTGCCAGCAGCTTAGCCAGGTTCCCCGGGGAGCTGTTTTTT.